This TCR beta chain was identified in a study of blood T cell repertoires in COVID-19. Whole-study context: Samples of COVID-19 (acute and convalescent) were obtained from the United States, Italy and Spain.

Germline V gene data show CDR1 as SGHTS and CDR2 as YDEGEE. V lost 1 base, J lost 1 base, and 17 bases lay in between. CDR3 size: 17 residues. In the original workflow: Scientists estimated how many nucleated cells there were by amplifying reference gene primers. Sequencing used immunoSEQ multiplex PCR; TCRdb keeps in-frame clones, though not all of them. D and trimming were read from the DNA, whereas the V and J calls and clone size are those reported in that table. Of around 150,000 clones in the sample, more than 75% were seen once. This clone was observed a few times. Other DNA sequences in this sample translate to the same CDR3.

This TCR was sampled from a woman between 65 and 79 years old with COVID-19, enrolled during active disease. Sequenced material: peripheral blood. J is TRBJ1-2 and V is TRBV5-8; TRBD1 is a possible D gene (6 bases). CDR3 protein: CASSLLQGPPVNYGYTF. The CDR3 coding sequence is TGTGCCAGCAGCTTGTTACAGGGACCCCCGGTTAACTATGGCTACACCTTC. Variable domain in full (rest from reference TRBV5-8 and TRBJ1-2): EAGVTQSPTHLIKTRGQQATLRCSPISGHTSVYWYQQALGLGLQFLLWYDEGEERNRGNFPPRFSGRQFPNYSSELNVNALELEDSALYLCASSLLQGPPVNYGYTFGSGTRLTVV.